Following are 8 T cell receptor beta chains from one sample sequenced in a study of blood T cell repertoires in COVID-19. Profiled with immunoSEQ multiplex PCR; TCRdb holds only in-frame clones, not every one. This table holds some 350,000 clones, 75% to 90% found once. Specimen: PBMCs or T cells enriched from blood (not recorded which). Receptor source: a man aged 30 to 45 who had recovered from COVID-19.

This clone showed up just a few times. The gene calls are TRBV28 and TRBJ1-1; no firm D call. This CDR3 region has 13 residues. The V and J ends lost 8 bases and 5 bases respectively, with 15 bases between them. Germline assignment: CDR1 MDHEN and CDR2 SYDVKM. This chain's CDR3 is CASAVDIRTEAFF. DNA for the CDR3: TGTGCCAGCGCGGTGGATATTAGGACTGAAGCTTTCTTT.

The rearrangement joins TRBV19 to TRBJ1-6; D remains unclear. The germline CDR1 and CDR2 sequences are LNHDA and SQIVND (reference sequence). Deletions cut 4 bases from V and 9 bases from J, with 10 bases between. This CDR3 has 13 residues. The CDR3 DNA sequence: TGTGCCAGTAGTACCCAGAATGGTTCACCCCTCCACTTT. Protein sequence: CASSTQNGSPLHF.

This chain uses TRBV9 with TRBJ2-2; possibly TRBD2 for D (6 bases). The CDR3 is made up of 14 amino acids. In germline, CDR1 is SGDLS, CDR2 YYNGEE. V was clipped by 3 bases and J by 5 bases, with 11 bases between them. The CDR3 DNA sequence: TGTGCCAGCAGCGAACTCGGGACTACCGGGGAGCTGTTTTTT. Translating it yields CASSELGTTGELFF.

The rearrangement links TRBV3-1 (or the pseudogene TRBV3-2) to TRBJ2-3; tentative D call: TRBD2 (6 bases). V was trimmed by 4 bases and J by 1 base, leaving 12 bases between them. CDR3 length: 15 residues. The germline CDR1 and CDR2 sequences are LGHDT and YNNKEL (reference sequence). For the CDR3, the DNA is TGTGCCAGCAGCCTCCCTGCTAGCGGCACAGATACGCAGTATTTT. It specifies CASSLPASGTDTQYF.

This clone was detected once. The chain links TRBV12-3 or TRBV12-4 to TRBJ1-2; 9 bases line up with TRBD1. V gave up 5 bases and J gave up 6 bases; unmatched junction bases: 4. CDR3 length: 13 amino acids. The CDR3: CASSRQGVNGYTF. CDR3 sequence (DNA): TGTGCCAGCAGTCGACAGGGGGTTAATGGCTACACCTTC.

The V gene is TRBV5-6, the J gene TRBJ1-2; TRBD1 matches 7 bases. V shed 0 bases and J 5 bases; nucleotides not matched to a gene: 4. Germline V gene data show CDR1 as SGHDT and CDR2 as YYEEEE. The CDR3 sequence is 14 residues long. Here the CDR3 reads CASSLEDRTYGYTF. The CDR3 coding sequence is TGTGCCAGCAGCTTGGAGGACAGGACATATGGCTACACCTTC.

This rearrangement joins TRBV28 to TRBJ2-7; possibly TRBD1 for D (5 bases). CDR3 length equals 14 residues. Germline CDR1 reads MDHEN; CDR2 reads SYDVKM. V was shortened by 2 bases and J by 5 bases, with 13 bases between the two germline ends. CDR3 loop: CASSLPRVGDEQYF. The CDR3 nucleotides are TGTGCCAGCAGTTTACCCAGGGTAGGCGACGAGCAGTACTTC.

This clone was found once. The chain couples TRBV4-1 to TRBJ2-1; 8 bases match TRBD1. The CDR3 is 16 amino acids. J was trimmed by 2 bases and V by 1 base; bases with no gene match: 4. Germline lookup yields CDR1 MGHRA and CDR2 YSYEKL. CDR3 sequence (DNA): TGCGCCAGCAGCCAAGGACAGGGGAAGACCTACAATGAGCAGTTCTTC. Residues: CASSQGQGKTYNEQFF.